The subject of this entry is one TCR beta chain. CDR3 size: 13 residues. V lost 3 bases and J 6 bases, leaving 12 bases between the germline ends. The germline CDR1 and CDR2 sequences are SEHNR and FQNEAQ (reference sequence). Libraries were prepared by immunoSEQ multiplex PCR; TCRdb keeps only in-frame clonotypes and omits some of them. The table records about 48,000 clones, approximately 90% of them present only once. The sample belongs to a study of OX40 agonist ivuxolimab in advanced cancers. This sequence was found in an adult with an advanced solid tumor such as melanoma, head and neck, liver or kidney cancer. This sample comprised CD4+ or CD8+ T cells sorted from blood, obtained in a trial of the OX40 agonist ivuxolimab. The rearrangement uses TRBV7-9 and TRBJ2-7; tentative D call: TRBD2 (5 bases). The CDR3 loop is CASSLPGVGEQYF. DNA of the CDR3: TGTGCCAGCAGCTTGCCCGGGGTAGGCGAGCAGTACTTC.